These T cell receptor beta chains were read from a single sample in a study of blood T cell repertoires in COVID-19. The table came from immunoSEQ multiplex PCR; TCRdb's copy has only in-frame clones and leaves some out. The data hold around 39,000 clones, with approximately 90% observed a single time. Source material: peripheral blood. The receptors were sampled from a man aged 60-69 years with active COVID-19. CDR3s include the opening cysteine and the closing phenylalanine or tryptophan. D genes are given only for firm matches. Part of the rows lack a size; the others show once, few, many or a class for expanded clones.

v_gene: TRBV5-5
d_gene: -
abundance: -
j_gene: TRBJ1-1
CDR3nt: TGTGCCAGCAGCTTGGTGGGGCTGAACACTGAAGCTTTCTTT
CDR3aa: CASSLVGLNTEAFF

v_gene: TRBV19
d_gene: -
abundance: -
j_gene: TRBJ2-5
CDR3nt: TGTGCCAGTAGTGCCAGGGTCAGGGAGACCCAGTACTTC
CDR3aa: CASSARVRETQYF

v_gene: TRBV13
d_gene: TRBD2
abundance: -
j_gene: TRBJ2-4
CDR3nt: TGTGCCAGCAGCTTAGGTCGCGGGAGTATCAACATTCAGTACTTC
CDR3aa: CASSLGRGSINIQYF

v_gene: TRBV7-9
d_gene: -
abundance: -
j_gene: TRBJ2-5
CDR3nt: TGTGCCAGCAGCTCCGAGGTGGGAGAGACCCAGTACTTC
CDR3aa: CASSSEVGETQYF

v_gene: TRBV7-8
d_gene: -
abundance: -
j_gene: TRBJ2-3
CDR3nt: TGTGCCAGCAGCTTTAACACAGATACGCAGTATTTT
CDR3aa: CASSFNTDTQYF

v_gene: TRBV6-6
d_gene: -
abundance: few
j_gene: TRBJ2-7
CDR3nt: TGTGCCAGCAGTTATCTCCGGGGGCAGTACTTC
CDR3aa: CASSYLRGQYF

v_gene: TRBV5-4
d_gene: TRBD2
abundance: -
j_gene: TRBJ2-2
CDR3nt: TGTGCCAGCAACCGGGGGGGGCAGTCCACCGGGGAGCTGTTTTTT
CDR3aa: CASNRGGQSTGELFF

v_gene: TRBV10-3
d_gene: -
abundance: -
j_gene: TRBJ2-7
CDR3nt: TGTGCCATCAGCCCTGGTAGCGGTGCTGTTTACGAGCAGTACTTC
CDR3aa: CAISPGSGAVYEQYF

v_gene: TRBV7-8
d_gene: -
abundance: -
j_gene: TRBJ2-5
CDR3nt: TGTGCCAGCAGCCTACGAGGGGGGGGAGAGACCCAGTACTTC
CDR3aa: CASSLRGGGETQYF

v_gene: TRBV11-2
d_gene: TRBD1
abundance: -
j_gene: TRBJ2-5
CDR3nt: TGTGCCAGCAGCATACAGGGGCCCCAAGAGACCCAGTACTTC
CDR3aa: CASSIQGPQETQYF

v_gene: TRBV7-8
d_gene: TRBD1
abundance: few
j_gene: TRBJ1-2
CDR3nt: TGTGCCAGCAGCCGACAGGGTCTTAACTATGGCTACACCTTC
CDR3aa: CASSRQGLNYGYTF

v_gene: TRBV19
d_gene: TRBD2
abundance: -
j_gene: TRBJ2-1
CDR3nt: TGTGCCAGTTGCCCTCACGGGGGAGGGACGTACAATGAGCAGTTCTTC
CDR3aa: CASCPHGGGTYNEQFF

v_gene: TRBV5-1
d_gene: TRBD1
abundance: few
j_gene: TRBJ1-6
CDR3nt: TGCGCCAGCAGCTTGGGCTCGGGGACAGGGTCGGATTCACCCCTCCACTTT
CDR3aa: CASSLGSGTGSDSPLHF

v_gene: TRBV27
d_gene: -
abundance: -
j_gene: TRBJ2-7
CDR3nt: TGTGCCAGCAGACCCCGGGCCTTACAGGTTCACGAGCAGTACTTC
CDR3aa: CASRPRALQVHEQYF

v_gene: TRBV6-5
d_gene: -
abundance: -
j_gene: TRBJ2-2
CDR3nt: TGTGCCATCAGGGGGGCCACCGGGGAGCTGTTTTTT
CDR3aa: CAIRGATGELFF

v_gene: TRBV3-1/TRBV3-2
d_gene: TRBD2
abundance: -
j_gene: TRBJ2-3
CDR3nt: TGTGCCAGCACGACTAGCCGCACAGATACGCAGTATTTT
CDR3aa: CASTTSRTDTQYF

v_gene: TRBV3-1/TRBV3-2
d_gene: -
abundance: -
j_gene: TRBJ1-4
CDR3nt: TGTGCCAGCAGTTCGGATGGGCAGGGTTTAAATACGGAAAAACTGTTTTTT
CDR3aa: CASSSDGQGLNTEKLFF

v_gene: TRBV7-9
d_gene: -
abundance: few
j_gene: TRBJ1-2
CDR3nt: TGTGCCAGCAGCCTCCTCAGGGGCGACTATGGCTACACCTTC
CDR3aa: CASSLLRGDYGYTF

v_gene: TRBV6-5
d_gene: TRBD1
abundance: -
j_gene: TRBJ1-1
CDR3nt: TGTGCCAGCAGTTATCCCGGGACAGGGGGCGACACTGAAGCTTTCTTT
CDR3aa: CASSYPGTGGDTEAFF

v_gene: TRBV18
d_gene: TRBD1
abundance: -
j_gene: TRBJ2-1
CDR3nt: TGTGCCAGCTCACCAACAGGGGCTTACAATGAGCAGTTCTTC
CDR3aa: CASSPTGAYNEQFF

v_gene: TRBV5-4
d_gene: TRBD2
abundance: once
j_gene: TRBJ2-1
CDR3nt: TGTGCCAGCAGCTTGAGTACTAGCGGGAGAGGTTCCTACAATGAGCAGTTCTTC
CDR3aa: CASSLSTSGRGSYNEQFF

v_gene: TRBV6-5
d_gene: -
abundance: once
j_gene: TRBJ2-7
CDR3nt: TGTGCCACCCACCCGTCGGGGAATTCCTACGAGCAGTACTTC
CDR3aa: CATHPSGNSYEQYF

v_gene: TRBV7-2
d_gene: -
abundance: -
j_gene: TRBJ2-3
CDR3nt: TGTGCCAGCACCCCACTGCCCTCCCACACAGATACGCAGTATTTT
CDR3aa: CASTPLPSHTDTQYF

v_gene: TRBV3-1/TRBV3-2
d_gene: TRBD1
abundance: -
j_gene: TRBJ2-3
CDR3nt: TGTGCCAGCAGCCAGGGGACAGGGCTTAGCACAGATACGCAGTATTTT
CDR3aa: CASSQGTGLSTDTQYF

v_gene: TRBV3-1/TRBV3-2
d_gene: -
abundance: -
j_gene: TRBJ2-7
CDR3nt: TGTGCCAGCAGCCAACTAGGGGGAAACTCCTACGAGCAGTACTTC
CDR3aa: CASSQLGGNSYEQYF

v_gene: TRBV7-2
d_gene: -
abundance: -
j_gene: TRBJ1-2
CDR3nt: TGTGCCAGCAGCTTAGGACCAGAACGGGTGGGCTACACCTTC
CDR3aa: CASSLGPERVGYTF

v_gene: TRBV15
d_gene: TRBD2
abundance: -
j_gene: TRBJ2-3
CDR3nt: TGTGCCACCAGCAGAGTCGGCGGGAGCGGGTTGACAGATACGCAGTATTTT
CDR3aa: CATSRVGGSGLTDTQYF

v_gene: TRBV7-2
d_gene: -
abundance: -
j_gene: TRBJ2-1
CDR3nt: TGTGCCAGCAGCTTAGTTGTATCGGCTAGTGCCAATGAGCAGTTCTTC
CDR3aa: CASSLVVSASANEQFF

v_gene: TRBV19
d_gene: -
abundance: -
j_gene: TRBJ1-5
CDR3nt: TGTGCCAGCACCGGGACACCGGGGAGGGGCAATCAGCCCCAGCATTTT
CDR3aa: CASTGTPGRGNQPQHF

v_gene: TRBV6-5
d_gene: -
abundance: -
j_gene: TRBJ2-7
CDR3nt: TGTGCCAGCAGTTCTAACCTCGGTTCGCAGTACTTC
CDR3aa: CASSSNLGSQYF

v_gene: TRBV5-1
d_gene: TRBD1
abundance: -
j_gene: TRBJ1-2
CDR3nt: TGCGCCAGCAGCCAGGGGACAGGGGGCGATGGCTACACCTTC
CDR3aa: CASSQGTGGDGYTF

v_gene: TRBV28
d_gene: TRBD2
abundance: -
j_gene: TRBJ2-7
CDR3nt: TGTGCCAGCAGTCCAACTAGCGTCGGTACCTACGAGCAGTACTTC
CDR3aa: CASSPTSVGTYEQYF

v_gene: TRBV2
d_gene: TRBD2
abundance: -
j_gene: TRBJ2-1
CDR3nt: TGTGCCAGCAGCCGACTAGCGGGAGAGGTCAATGAGCAGTTCTTC
CDR3aa: CASSRLAGEVNEQFF

v_gene: TRBV14
d_gene: -
abundance: -
j_gene: TRBJ2-1
CDR3nt: TGTGCCAGCAGCCAAGCCCCGGACAGCGAGCAGTTCTTC
CDR3aa: CASSQAPDSEQFF

v_gene: TRBV9
d_gene: -
abundance: -
j_gene: TRBJ2-7
CDR3nt: TGTGCCAGCAGCCCCGGAGGTATAGGCTACGAGCAGTACTTC
CDR3aa: CASSPGGIGYEQYF

v_gene: TRBV19
d_gene: -
abundance: -
j_gene: TRBJ1-4
CDR3nt: TGTGCCAGTAGACCCGCAGGACAAGTCAATGAAAAACTGTTTTTT
CDR3aa: CASRPAGQVNEKLFF

v_gene: TRBV2
d_gene: TRBD1
abundance: few
j_gene: TRBJ1-2
CDR3nt: TGTGCCAGCAGCCCTGACAGGGGGATAGCTAACTATGGCTACACCTTC
CDR3aa: CASSPDRGIANYGYTF

v_gene: TRBV6-5
d_gene: -
abundance: -
j_gene: TRBJ2-5
CDR3nt: TGTGCCAGCAGTCCTCTCCCCCAGGAGACCCAGTACTTC
CDR3aa: CASSPLPQETQYF

v_gene: TRBV27
d_gene: -
abundance: -
j_gene: TRBJ2-1
CDR3nt: TGTGCCAGCAGTTTATTTAGCGCAAGCTCCTACAATGAGCAGTTCTTC
CDR3aa: CASSLFSASSYNEQFF

v_gene: TRBV5-1
d_gene: -
abundance: -
j_gene: TRBJ1-4
CDR3nt: TGCGCCAGCAGCTTAGGAGGGCCCACTAATGAAAAACTGTTTTTT
CDR3aa: CASSLGGPTNEKLFF

v_gene: TRBV28
d_gene: TRBD1
abundance: few
j_gene: TRBJ2-5
CDR3nt: TGTGCCAGCAGTTTCCTCGGGACAGGCATCCAAGAGACCCAGTACTTC
CDR3aa: CASSFLGTGIQETQYF

v_gene: TRBV11-2
d_gene: -
abundance: -
j_gene: TRBJ2-1
CDR3nt: TGTGCCAGCAGCCAGGTCGGAGGTTTATTCAATGAGCAGTTCTTC
CDR3aa: CASSQVGGLFNEQFF

v_gene: TRBV4-3
d_gene: -
abundance: -
j_gene: TRBJ1-1
CDR3nt: TGCGCCAGCAGCCAATTGGGAGACACCTTGAACACTGAAGCTTTCTTT
CDR3aa: CASSQLGDTLNTEAFF

v_gene: TRBV6-5
d_gene: -
abundance: -
j_gene: TRBJ1-2
CDR3nt: TGTGCCAGCAGCCGAGAGGGTGACGGCTACACCTTC
CDR3aa: CASSREGDGYTF

v_gene: TRBV2
d_gene: TRBD1
abundance: -
j_gene: TRBJ1-2
CDR3nt: TGTGCCAGCAGTAAGACAGGGGGGGGATTCTATGGCTACACCTTC
CDR3aa: CASSKTGGGFYGYTF

v_gene: TRBV6-5
d_gene: TRBD2
abundance: -
j_gene: TRBJ2-7
CDR3nt: TGTGCCACCTACGGACTAGCGAACTCCTACGAGCAGTACTTC
CDR3aa: CATYGLANSYEQYF

v_gene: TRBV7-9
d_gene: -
abundance: -
j_gene: TRBJ1-3
CDR3nt: TGTGCCAGCAGCTTAGGACAGACCTCTGGAAACACCATATATTTT
CDR3aa: CASSLGQTSGNTIYF

v_gene: TRBV9
d_gene: TRBD2
abundance: -
j_gene: TRBJ2-1
CDR3nt: TGTGCCAGCAGCCCCGGGACTAGCGGGAGTACGTGGAATGAGCAGTTCTTC
CDR3aa: CASSPGTSGSTWNEQFF

v_gene: TRBV6-2/TRBV6-3
d_gene: TRBD2
abundance: -
j_gene: TRBJ2-7
CDR3nt: TGTGCCAGCAGTTACATCAGCGGGAGCTACGGGCAGTACTTC
CDR3aa: CASSYISGSYGQYF

v_gene: TRBV18
d_gene: -
abundance: -
j_gene: TRBJ2-2
CDR3nt: TGTGCCAGCTCACCTACACAGACCGGGGAGCTGTTTTTT
CDR3aa: CASSPTQTGELFF

v_gene: TRBV29-1
d_gene: TRBD1
abundance: -
j_gene: TRBJ2-1
CDR3nt: TGCAGCACTAGACAGGGGGCAGGCGCTGAGCAGTTCTTC
CDR3aa: CSTRQGAGAEQFF

v_gene: TRBV11-2
d_gene: TRBD1
abundance: -
j_gene: TRBJ1-2
CDR3nt: TGTGCCAGCAGCCGACCACAGGGGTCAGCTAACTATGGCTACACCTTC
CDR3aa: CASSRPQGSANYGYTF

v_gene: TRBV5-1
d_gene: TRBD1
abundance: -
j_gene: TRBJ1-1
CDR3nt: TGCGCCAGCAGTCTAACAGGGGGGAACACTGAAGCTTTCTTT
CDR3aa: CASSLTGGNTEAFF

v_gene: TRBV7-9
d_gene: TRBD1
abundance: -
j_gene: TRBJ2-5
CDR3nt: TGTGCCAGCAGCTTAACCGGGACAGGGACGCAAGAGACCCAGTACTTC
CDR3aa: CASSLTGTGTQETQYF

v_gene: TRBV9
d_gene: TRBD1
abundance: -
j_gene: TRBJ1-3
CDR3nt: TGTGCCAGCAGCGTAGGACAGGGTTGGGAAAACACCATATATTTT
CDR3aa: CASSVGQGWENTIYF

v_gene: TRBV2
d_gene: -
abundance: -
j_gene: TRBJ1-2
CDR3nt: TGTGCCAGCAGTGAAATCGAGGGTGGCTATGGCTACACCTTC
CDR3aa: CASSEIEGGYGYTF

v_gene: TRBV6-1
d_gene: -
abundance: -
j_gene: TRBJ1-1
CDR3nt: TGTGCCAGCAGTGACAGGGGGAACACTGAAGCTTTCTTT
CDR3aa: CASSDRGNTEAFF

v_gene: TRBV10-3
d_gene: -
abundance: -
j_gene: TRBJ2-2
CDR3nt: TGTGCCATCAGTGAAGGTAGCACTCCTCAAACCGGGGAGCTGTTTTTT
CDR3aa: CAISEGSTPQTGELFF

v_gene: TRBV18
d_gene: TRBD2
abundance: -
j_gene: TRBJ2-7
CDR3nt: TGTGCCAGCTCACAACTAGCGGGAGACGGCGAGCAGTACTTC
CDR3aa: CASSQLAGDGEQYF